The source of this T cell receptor (beta chain) is a study of immune characterization of retroperitoneal liposarcoma. The CDR3 contains 11 residues. Germline-derived CDR1 and CDR2 are SGHTA and FQGNSA. This clonotype was seen at least ten times. In TCRdb, the PCR reads were re-called with MiXCR into one record per CDR3 protein. In the table there are approximately 9,000 distinct CDR3 sequences, approximately 30% of which are singletons. The receptor was derived from a male donor with retroperitoneal liposarcoma. The chain has TRBV7-2 and TRBJ2-5; D call uncertain. The end of the DNA fits TRBJ2-7 better, so the J call may be wrong. The specimen sequenced was tumor tissue. The CDR3 DNA sequence: TGTGCCAGCCGAACTTCCTACGAGCAGTACTTC. Amino acid sequence: CASRTSYEQYF.